One and the same sample provided the 18 T cell receptor beta chains below, sequenced in a study of blood T cell repertoires in COVID-19. The repertoire was sequenced with immunoSEQ multiplex PCR; TCRdb's copy has only in-frame clones and lacks some. Of some 450,000 clones listed, around 90% are singletons. Sequenced sample: peripheral blood. Receptors originate from a man between 18 and 35 years old with COVID-19, enrolled during active disease.

The V gene is TRBV7-8, the J gene TRBJ2-3, with TRBD1 as a possible D gene (6 bases). CDR3 length: 16 residues. Per the germline V gene, CDR1 is SGHVS and CDR2 is FQNEAQ. V lost 4 bases to trimming and J lost 1 base, with 15 bases between them. CDR3 residues: CASSSRQEWGTDTQYF. CDR3 in DNA: TGTGCCAGCAGCTCTCGACAGGAGTGGGGCACAGATACGCAGTATTTT.

With respect to this clone: The same CDR3 arises from other DNA sequences in this sample as well. The chain joins TRBV11-2 to TRBJ2-7; TRBD1 matches 9 bases. V dropped 1 base and J dropped 4; count of bases not matched to a gene: 2. The germline V gene has CDR1 SGHAT and CDR2 FQNNGV. The CDR3 covers 14 residues. The CDR3 coding sequence is TGTGCCAGCAGCTTAGGGACAGGGGTGTACGAGCAGTACTTC. Translating it yields CASSLGTGVYEQYF.

J is TRBJ2-5 and V is TRBV2; D remains unclear. This CDR3 has 14 amino acids. Germline CDR1 reads SNHLY; CDR2 reads FYNNEI. V gave up 0 bases and J gave up 1 base, with 6 bases separating them. The CDR3, as DNA: TGTGCCAGCAGTGAAGCGACTTTCCAAGAGACCCAGTACTTC. Translation gives CASSEATFQETQYF.

The chain links TRBV19 to TRBJ2-3; D call uncertain. Germline CDR1 is LNHDA and CDR2 is SQIVND (reference sequence). This CDR3 contains 14 residues. Trimming cost V 3 bases and J 0 bases, with 7 bases left between them. In nucleotides, the CDR3 is TGTGCCAGTAGTATCCAGGCTAGCACAGATACGCAGTATTTT. Translation gives CASSIQASTDTQYF. Full variable domain (remainder filled in from reference TRBV19 and TRBJ2-3): DGGITQSPKYLFRKEGQNVTLSCEQNLNHDAMYWYRQDPGQGLRLIYYSQIVNDFQKGDIAEGYSVSREKKESFPLTVTSAQKNPTAFYLCASSIQASTDTQYFGPGTRLTVL.

The chain employs TRBV2 and TRBJ1-5, with D possibly TRBD1 on 5 matching bases. This CDR3 comprises 16 residues. Germline assignment: CDR1 SNHLY and CDR2 FYNNEI. V lost 6 bases and J 2 bases, leaving 17 bases between the germline ends. CDR3: CASRLGTGGGNQPQHF. CDR3 bases: TGTGCCAGCAGGTTAGGGACTGGAGGAGGCAATCAGCCCCAGCATTTT.

V and J are TRBV19 and TRBJ1-2; possibly TRBD1 for D (5 bases). V gave up 5 bases and J gave up 4 bases, with 11 bases separating them. The CDR3 consists of 13 residues. From germline, CDR1 is LNHDA and CDR2 SQIVND (reference sequence). The CDR3 loop is CASSPHDSYGYTF. The CDR3 region has the DNA TGTGCCAGTAGTCCACATGACAGCTATGGCTACACCTTC.

The chain is built from TRBV24-1 and TRBJ2-3; 7 nucleotides align to TRBD1. From germline, CDR1 is KGHDR and CDR2 SFDVKD. The CDR3 sequence is 16 residues long. The V segment lost 3 bases and the J segment 4 bases; nucleotides outside the gene matches: 9. CDR3 in amino acids: CATSDPTRTGADTQYF. CDR3 nucleotide sequence: TGTGCCACCAGTGATCCGACCCGGACAGGTGCAGATACGCAGTATTTT.

The chain links TRBV4-2 to TRBJ2-3, with 16 bases that match TRBD2. The germline V gene has CDR1 LGHNA and CDR2 YNFKEQ. The CDR3 contains 17 residues. After removal of 0 bases from V and 5 bases from J, the junction contained 2 bases not matched to a gene. The CDR3 reads CASSQDGTSGGGDTQYF. CDR3 sequence (DNA): TGTGCCAGCAGCCAAGATGGGACTAGCGGGGGGGGAGATACGCAGTATTTT.

V usage is TRBV5-1 and J usage is TRBJ1-2; tentatively, D is TRBD1 (5 bases). Between the trimmed V and J ends, which lost 4 bases and 8 bases, there was a span of 15 bases. CDR1 and CDR2 from the germline V gene are SGHRS and YFSETQ. This CDR3 is 13 amino acids long. CDR3 sequence reads: CASSPGEGYGYTF. CDR3 nucleotides: TGCGCCAGCAGCCCTGGGGAGGGGTACGGCTACACCTTC.

The DNA for the CDR3 is TGTGCCAGCATGAGAGGGACCCAGTACTTC. Encoded protein: CASMRGTQYF. The chain carries TRBV27 and TRBJ2-5, with unresolved D. CDR3 size: 10 residues. Germline loops: CDR1 MNHEY, CDR2 SMNVEV (reference sequence). Trimming cost V 7 bases and J 7 bases, with 7 bases left between them.

The chain employs TRBV12-3 or TRBV12-4 and TRBJ2-1; D is unclear. V lost 3 bases and J lost 6, with 6 bases in between. CDR3 size: 12 residues. CDR3 residues: CASSFRSNEQFF. The CDR3 coding sequence is TGTGCCAGCAGTTTTCGCAGCAATGAGCAGTTCTTC.

The rearrangement joins TRBV19 to TRBJ2-3, with D tentatively TRBD2 (6 bases). CDR1 and CDR2 (germline): LNHDA, SQIVND (reference sequence). This CDR3 has 16 residues. The V end lost 1 base, the J end lost 0 bases, and 11 bases lay between the germline ends. CDR3 bases: TGTGCCAGTAGTATAGCGCTAGCGACTAGCACAGATACGCAGTATTTT. Amino acid sequence: CASSIALATSTDTQYF.

The chain links TRBV19 to TRBJ1-4; TRBD1 is a possible D gene (5 bases). V lost 6 bases to trimming and J lost 0 bases, with 5 bases between them. CDR3 length equals 13 residues. Germline-derived CDR1 and CDR2 are LNHDA and SQIVND (reference sequence). The CDR3 nucleotides are TGTGCCAGTAGAGGGGCAACTAATGAAAAACTGTTTTTT. It specifies CASRGATNEKLFF. Variable domain in full (rest from reference TRBV19 and TRBJ1-4): DGGITQSPKYLFRKEGQNVTLSCEQNLNHDAMYWYRQDPGQGLRLIYYSQIVNDFQKGDIAEGYSVSREKKESFPLTVTSAQKNPTAFYLCASRGATNEKLFFGSGTQLSVL.

The rearrangement links TRBV18 to TRBJ2-3, with TRBD2 identical over 7 bases. The CDR3 runs 15 residues. V shed 5 bases and J 3 bases; nucleotides not matched to a gene: 8. Germline V gene sequence: CDR1 KGHSH, CDR2 LQKENI. CDR3 amino acids: CASSIYRGVTDTQYF. CDR3 bases: TGTGCCAGCTCAATTTACCGGGGGGTTACAGATACGCAGTATTTT.

The chain uses TRBV6-5 and TRBJ2-1; 10 bases map to TRBD2. J was trimmed by 3 bases and V by 6 bases; bases with no gene match: 5. The germline gives CDR1 MNHEY, CDR2 SVGAGI. The CDR3 totals 15 residues. CDR3 nucleotide sequence: TGTGCCAGCAGGCCCGGACTAGCGGTCTACAATGAGCAGTTCTTC. Residues: CASRPGLAVYNEQFF.

The V and J genes are TRBV20-1 and TRBJ2-7, with 7 bases lining up with TRBD1. The CDR3 has 11 amino acids. With 6 bases clipped from V and 6 bases from J, the junction kept 5 bases outside the gene matches. Germline-derived CDR1 and CDR2 are DFQATT and SNEGSKA (reference sequence). CDR3 DNA: TGCAGTGCGAAAACAGGGGCCGAGCAGTACTTC. This sequence encodes CSAKTGAEQYF.

This clone is labeled as medium-sized. The chain uses TRBV12-5 and TRBJ1-1, with 7 bases identical to TRBD1. Germline loops: CDR1 LGHNT, CDR2 FRNRAP. This CDR3 contains 13 residues. The junction had 4 bases not matched to a gene; V was cut back by 4 bases and J by 5 bases. CDR3 sequence reads: CASGWDSETEAFF. CDR3 nucleotide sequence: TGTGCTAGTGGTTGGGACAGCGAAACTGAAGCTTTCTTT.

The rearrangement links TRBV30 to TRBJ1-2; D not resolved. Looked up from germline, CDR1 is GTSNPN and CDR2 is SVGIG (reference sequence). The CDR3 length is 14 residues. V lost 4 bases, J lost 4 bases, and 16 bases lay in between. In DNA, the CDR3 is TGTGCCTGGAAGGCGGGCGGGTGGACCTATGGCTACACCTTC. Protein sequence: CAWKAGGWTYGYTF.